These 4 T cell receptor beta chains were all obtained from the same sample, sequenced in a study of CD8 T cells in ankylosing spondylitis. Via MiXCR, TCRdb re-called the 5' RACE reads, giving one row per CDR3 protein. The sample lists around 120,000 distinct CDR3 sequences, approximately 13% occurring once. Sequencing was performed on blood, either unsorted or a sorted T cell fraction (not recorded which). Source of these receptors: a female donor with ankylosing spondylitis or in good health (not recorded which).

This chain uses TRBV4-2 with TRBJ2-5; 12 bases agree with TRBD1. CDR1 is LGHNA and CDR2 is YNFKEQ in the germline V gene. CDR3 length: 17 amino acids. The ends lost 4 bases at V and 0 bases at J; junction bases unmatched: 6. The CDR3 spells CASSPVGQGADQETQYF. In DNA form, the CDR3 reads TGTGCCAGCAGCCCCGTGGGACAGGGGGCGGACCAAGAGACCCAGTACTTC.

CDR3 in DNA: TGTGCCAGCAGAGTACAGGGGGCGAGCAATCAGCCCCAGCATTTT. Residues: CASRVQGASNQPQHF. This sequence joins TRBV2 and TRBJ1-5; 9 bases match TRBD1. Trimming took 6 bases from V and 1 from J; bases not matched to a gene: 4. CDR1 and CDR2 from the germline V gene are SNHLY and FYNNEI. The CDR3 extends over 15 amino acids.

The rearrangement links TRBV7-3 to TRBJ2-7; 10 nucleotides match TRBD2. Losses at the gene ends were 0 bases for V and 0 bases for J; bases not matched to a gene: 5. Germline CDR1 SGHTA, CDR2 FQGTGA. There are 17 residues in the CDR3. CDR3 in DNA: TGTGCCAGCAGCTTAACAGGGGGGACTAGCGCCTCCTACGAGCAGTACTTC. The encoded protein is CASSLTGGTSASYEQYF.

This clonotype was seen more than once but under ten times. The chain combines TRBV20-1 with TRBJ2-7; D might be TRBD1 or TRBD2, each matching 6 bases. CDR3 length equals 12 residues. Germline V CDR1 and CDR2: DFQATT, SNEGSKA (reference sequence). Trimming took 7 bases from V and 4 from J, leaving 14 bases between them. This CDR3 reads CSVRGDSYEQYF. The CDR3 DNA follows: TGCAGTGTGAGGGGGGATTCTTACGAGCAGTACTTC.